This TCR beta chain was captured in a study of T cell changes during pregnancy in multiple sclerosis. Trimming shortened V by 2 bases and J by 7 bases, and 3 bases separated the two germline ends. CDR1 and CDR2 (germline): MGHRA, YSYEKL. The CDR3 consists of 12 residues. Using immunoSEQ multiplex PCR, the repertoire was profiled, and TCRdb retains in-frame clones only, with some absent. The repertoire holds about 59,000 clones, with approximately 91% as singletons. The material was peripheral blood, obtained in the second trimester of pregnancy. The V and J genes are TRBV4-1 and TRBJ1-6; no firm D call. The clonotype originates from a female donor with multiple sclerosis, enrolled in a pregnancy study. The CDR3 sequence is CASSQPNSPLHF. In nucleotides, the CDR3 is TGCGCCAGCAGCCAACCGAATTCACCCCTCCACTTT.